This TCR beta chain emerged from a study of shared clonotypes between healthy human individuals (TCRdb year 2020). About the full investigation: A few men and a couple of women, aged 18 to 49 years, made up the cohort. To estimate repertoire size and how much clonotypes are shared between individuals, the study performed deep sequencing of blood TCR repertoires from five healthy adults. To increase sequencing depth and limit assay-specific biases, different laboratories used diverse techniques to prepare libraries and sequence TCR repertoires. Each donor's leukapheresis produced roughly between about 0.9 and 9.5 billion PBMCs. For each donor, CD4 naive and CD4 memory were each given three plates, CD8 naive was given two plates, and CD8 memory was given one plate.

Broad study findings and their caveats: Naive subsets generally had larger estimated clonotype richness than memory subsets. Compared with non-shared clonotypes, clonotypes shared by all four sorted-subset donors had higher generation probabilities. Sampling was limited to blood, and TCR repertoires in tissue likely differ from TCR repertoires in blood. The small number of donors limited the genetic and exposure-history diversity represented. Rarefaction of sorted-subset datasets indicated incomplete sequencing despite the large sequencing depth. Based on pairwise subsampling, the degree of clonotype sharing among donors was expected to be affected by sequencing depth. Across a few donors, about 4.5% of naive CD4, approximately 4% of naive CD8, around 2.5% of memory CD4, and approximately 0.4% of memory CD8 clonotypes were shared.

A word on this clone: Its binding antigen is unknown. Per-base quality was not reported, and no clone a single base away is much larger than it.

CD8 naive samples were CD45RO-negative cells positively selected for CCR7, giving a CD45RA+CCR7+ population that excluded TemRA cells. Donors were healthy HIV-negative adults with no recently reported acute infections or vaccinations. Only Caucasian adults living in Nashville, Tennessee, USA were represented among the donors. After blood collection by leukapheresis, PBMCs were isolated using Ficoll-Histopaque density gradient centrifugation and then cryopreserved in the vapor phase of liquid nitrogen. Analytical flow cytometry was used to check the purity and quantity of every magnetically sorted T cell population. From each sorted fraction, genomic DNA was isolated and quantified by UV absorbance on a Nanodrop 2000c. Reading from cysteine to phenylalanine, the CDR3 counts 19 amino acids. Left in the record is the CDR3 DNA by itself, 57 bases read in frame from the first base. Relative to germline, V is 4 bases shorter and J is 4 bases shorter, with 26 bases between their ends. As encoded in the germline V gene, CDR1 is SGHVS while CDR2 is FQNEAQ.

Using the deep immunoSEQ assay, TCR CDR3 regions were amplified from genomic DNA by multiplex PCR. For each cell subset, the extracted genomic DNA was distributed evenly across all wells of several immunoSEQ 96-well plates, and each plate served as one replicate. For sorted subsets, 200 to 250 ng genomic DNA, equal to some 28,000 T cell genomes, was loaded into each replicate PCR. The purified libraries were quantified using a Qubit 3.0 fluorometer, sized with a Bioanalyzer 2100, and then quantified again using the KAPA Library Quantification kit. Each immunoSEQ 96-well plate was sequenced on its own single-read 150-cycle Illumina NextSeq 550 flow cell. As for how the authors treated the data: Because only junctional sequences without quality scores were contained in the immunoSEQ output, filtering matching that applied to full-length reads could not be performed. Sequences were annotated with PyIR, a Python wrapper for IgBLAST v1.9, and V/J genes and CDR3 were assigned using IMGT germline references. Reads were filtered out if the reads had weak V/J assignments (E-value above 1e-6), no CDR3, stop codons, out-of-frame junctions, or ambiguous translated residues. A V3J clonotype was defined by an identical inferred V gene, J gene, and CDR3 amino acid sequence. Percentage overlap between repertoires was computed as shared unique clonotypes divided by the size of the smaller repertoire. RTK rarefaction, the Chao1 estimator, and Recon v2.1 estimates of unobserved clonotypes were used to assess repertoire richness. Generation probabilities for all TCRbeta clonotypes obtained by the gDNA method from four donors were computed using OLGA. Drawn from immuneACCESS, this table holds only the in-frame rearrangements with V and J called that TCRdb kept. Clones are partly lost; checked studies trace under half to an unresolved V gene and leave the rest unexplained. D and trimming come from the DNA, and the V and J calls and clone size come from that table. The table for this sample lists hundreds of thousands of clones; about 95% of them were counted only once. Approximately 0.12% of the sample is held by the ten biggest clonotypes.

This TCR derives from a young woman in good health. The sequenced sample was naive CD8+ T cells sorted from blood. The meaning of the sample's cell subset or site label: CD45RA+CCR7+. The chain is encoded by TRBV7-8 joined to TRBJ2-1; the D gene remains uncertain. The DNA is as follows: TGTGCCAGCAGCTCAGTCCTTGAAGTAGTGCTCGTCGAGTACAATGAGCAGTTCTTC. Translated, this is CASSSVLEVVLVEYNEQFF.